Following are 11 T cell receptor beta chains from one sample sequenced in a study of blood T cell repertoires in COVID-19. Using immunoSEQ multiplex PCR, the repertoire was profiled, and TCRdb retains in-frame clones only, with some absent. The sample shows around 300,000 clones, about 82% of them seen only once. The sample was peripheral blood. The receptors originated from a woman in her fifties or sixties with active or convalescent COVID-19.

This sequence joins TRBV19 and TRBJ2-2, with D possibly being TRBD2 (5 bases). CDR1 is LNHDA, CDR2 SQIVND, per germline (reference sequence). The CDR3 covers 17 residues. Between the trimmed V and J ends, which lost 5 bases and 4 bases, there was a span of 20 bases. CDR3 amino acids: CASSSSLAPTVTGELFF. Written as DNA, the CDR3 is TGTGCCAGTAGTTCCTCGTTAGCGCCTACCGTCACCGGGGAGCTGTTTTTT.

This chain joins TRBV27 and TRBJ2-1; possible D gene TRBD2, 5 bases. Between the trimmed V and J ends, which lost 5 bases and 13 bases, there was a span of 18 bases. The germline CDR1 and CDR2 sequences are MNHEY and SMNVEV (reference sequence). The CDR3 runs 13 residues. CDR3 sequence reads: CASSQVSASPQFF. The CDR3 DNA sequence: TGTGCCAGCAGTCAAGTTAGCGCGAGTCCACAGTTCTTC.

The chain uses TRBV19 and TRBJ1-1; TRBD1 agrees at 7 bases. This CDR3 comprises 14 residues. The junction had 8 bases not matched to a gene; V was cut back by 4 bases and J by 6 bases. Looked up from germline, CDR1 is LNHDA and CDR2 is SQIVND (reference sequence). Here the CDR3 reads CASSTHRGGAEAFF. In DNA, the CDR3 is TGTGCCAGTAGTACCCACAGGGGAGGCGCTGAAGCTTTCTTT.

The V call is TRBV5-5, the J call TRBJ1-1; 7 nucleotides match TRBD1. There are 18 residues in the CDR3. V dropped 0 bases and J dropped 3; count of bases not matched to a gene: 14. The germline gives CDR1 SGHKS, CDR2 YYEKEE (reference sequence). The CDR3 here is CASSLAFNRGKGYTEAFF. In DNA form, the CDR3 reads TGTGCCAGCAGCTTGGCTTTTAACAGGGGAAAGGGGTACACTGAAGCTTTCTTT.

This clone has a handful of counts. The J gene is TRBJ1-1, the V gene TRBV19; possibly TRBD1 for D (6 bases). Trimming took 7 bases from V and 2 from J, leaving 14 bases between them. Germline V gene data show CDR1 as LNHDA and CDR2 as SQIVND (reference sequence). This CDR3 has 14 amino acids. The CDR3 protein is CASKAQDSNTEAFF. The CDR3 DNA reads TGTGCCAGTAAGGCCCAGGACAGCAACACTGAAGCTTTCTTT.

The genes are TRBV27 and TRBJ1-5; D not resolved. Looked up from germline, CDR1 is MNHEY and CDR2 is SMNVEV (reference sequence). The length of the CDR3 is 15 residues. V gave up 10 bases and J gave up 7 bases, with 23 bases separating them. Written as DNA, the CDR3 is TGTGCCACAGCCCCTCTGCTGAGGGAGACACAGCCCCAGCATTTT. Translation: CATAPLLRETQPQHF.

Concerning this clone: It may be a read error: a sequence one base away is much more abundant. This chain uses TRBV11-2 with TRBJ2-7, with 8 bases matching TRBD2. This CDR3 comprises 14 residues. The germline V gene encodes CDR1 SGHAT and CDR2 FQNNGV. J gave up 1 base and V 2 bases, and 1 base lay outside the gene matches. CDR3 residues: CASSLSGGSYEQYF. Written as DNA, the CDR3 is TGTGCCAGCAGCTTATCGGGAGGGTCCTACGAGCAGTACTTC.

This chain uses TRBV5-1 with TRBJ1-2, with 7 bases that match TRBD1. The J segment lost 7 bases and the V segment lost 5 bases, leaving 8 bases of the junction unmatched. Germline assignment: CDR1 SGHRS and CDR2 YFSETQ. The CDR3 loop spans 13 amino acids. CDR3 DNA sequence: TGCGCCAGCAGAGCCGGGACAGAGGGTGGCTACACCTTC. Translating it yields CASRAGTEGGYTF.

The CDR3 here is CASSDISGSHIQYF. The CDR3 bases are TGTGCCAGCAGTGATATTAGCGGGAGCCACATTCAGTACTTC. This chain joins TRBV6-4 and TRBJ2-4; 9 bases match TRBD2. Germline lookup yields CDR1 MRHNA and CDR2 SNTAGT. The CDR3 has 14 residues. V lost 3 bases, J lost 8 bases, and 5 bases stayed unmatched.

The rearrangement joins TRBV19 to TRBJ2-1; possibly TRBD2 for D (6 bases). CDR1 and CDR2 from the germline V gene are LNHDA and SQIVND (reference sequence). This CDR3 contains 19 residues. Trimming removed 3 bases from V and 0 bases from J, with 21 bases in between. In DNA form, the CDR3 reads TGTGCCAGTAGTATGGGGACTGGCGGGGCATTTCGCTCCTACAATGAGCAGTTCTTC. The encoded protein is CASSMGTGGAFRSYNEQFF. Using reference TRBV19 and TRBJ2-1 for the parts outside the CDR3, the full variable domain is DGGITQSPKYLFRKEGQNVTLSCEQNLNHDAMYWYRQDPGQGLRLIYYSQIVNDFQKGDIAEGYSVSREKKESFPLTVTSAQKNPTAFYLCASSMGTGGAFRSYNEQFFGPGTRLTVL.

This chain links TRBV19 with TRBJ1-6, with a tentative D call TRBD1 (5 bases). There are 13 residues in the CDR3. Germline V gene lookup returns CDR1 LNHDA and CDR2 SQIVND (reference sequence). The V end was cut by 6 bases, the J end by 6 bases, with 9 bases between. The CDR3 spells CASRGVRNSPLHF. CDR3 coding DNA: TGTGCCAGTAGAGGGGTCCGTAATTCACCCCTCCACTTT.